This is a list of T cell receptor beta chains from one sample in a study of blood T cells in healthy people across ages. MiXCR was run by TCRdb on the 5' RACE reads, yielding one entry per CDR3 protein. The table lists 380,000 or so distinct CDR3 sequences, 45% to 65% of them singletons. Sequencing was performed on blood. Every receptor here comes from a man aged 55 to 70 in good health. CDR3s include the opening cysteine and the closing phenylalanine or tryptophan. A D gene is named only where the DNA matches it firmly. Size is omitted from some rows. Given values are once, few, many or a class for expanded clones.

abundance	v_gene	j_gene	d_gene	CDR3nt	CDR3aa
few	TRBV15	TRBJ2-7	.	TGTGCCACCAGCAGAGATTTTAGGAGGACCACCTCCTACGAGCAGTACTTC	CATSRDFRRTTSYEQYF
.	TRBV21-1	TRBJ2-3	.	TGTGCCAGCAGCGGTCTAGGGCGGGGGTACACAGATACGCAGTATTTT	CASSGLGRGYTDTQYF
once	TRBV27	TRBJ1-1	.	TGTGCCAGCCTTAGTGGGGATGAAGCTTTCTTT	CASLSGDEAFF
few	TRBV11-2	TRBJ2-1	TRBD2	TGTGCCAGCAGCTTAGGGGCTAGCGGTTACAATGAGCAGTTCTTC	CASSLGASGYNEQFF
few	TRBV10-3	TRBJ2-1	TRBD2	TGTGCCATCAGTGAGCCTCCGGGACTAGCCAATGAGCAGTTCTTC	CAISEPPGLANEQFF
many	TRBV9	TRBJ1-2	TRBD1	TGTGCCAGCAGCGGGGGGGGACAGAGTAACTATGGCTACACCTTC	CASSGGGQSNYGYTF
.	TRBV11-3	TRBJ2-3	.	TGTGCCAGCGGTTACAGCACAGATACGCAGTATTTT	CASGYSTDTQYF
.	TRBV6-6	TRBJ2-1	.	TGTGCCAGCATTCAGCGGCAAAGTGACAATGAGCAGTTCTTC	CASIQRQSDNEQFF
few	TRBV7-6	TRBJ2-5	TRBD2	TGTGCCAGCACGGTGACTAGCGAGGGGACCCAGTACTTC	CASTVTSEGTQYF
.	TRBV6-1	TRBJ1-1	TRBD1	TGTGCCAGCAGCGGGGCCTTCGGACAGGGTGGGACTGAAGCTTTCTTT	CASSGAFGQGGTEAFF
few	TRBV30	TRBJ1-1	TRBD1	TGTGCCGGGGGACAGGAGAACACTGAAGCTTTCTTT	CAGGQENTEAFF
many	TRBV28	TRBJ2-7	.	TGCGCAACCGCGGTGAGCTCCTACGAGCAGTACTTC	CATAVSSYEQYF
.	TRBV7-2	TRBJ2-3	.	TGTGCCAGCAGCTCAACCGGGACGACGTCGGATACGCAGTATTTT	CASSSTGTTSDTQYF
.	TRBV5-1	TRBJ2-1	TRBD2	TGCGCCAGCAGCTTGAGTCCAGGGGTTAGCGGGAGCGAGCAGTTCTTC	CASSLSPGVSGSEQFF
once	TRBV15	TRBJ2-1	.	TGTGCCACCAGCAATTACCGAGACAATGAGCAGTTCTTC	CATSNYRDNEQFF
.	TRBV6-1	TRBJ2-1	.	TGTGCCAGCACCCTGAGGGGGAATGAGCAGTTCTTC	CASTLRGNEQFF
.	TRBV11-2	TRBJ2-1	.	TGTGCCAGCAGCTTAGCTGTCAATGAGCAGTTCTTC	CASSLAVNEQFF
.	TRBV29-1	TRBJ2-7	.	TGCAGCGTTGAATCCGAGACGCTCTACGAGCAGTACTTC	CSVESETLYEQYF
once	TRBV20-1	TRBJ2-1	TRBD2	TGCAGTGCTAGAGAAGGAGCGGGGGAGAACAGTGAGCAGTTCTTC	CSAREGAGENSEQFF
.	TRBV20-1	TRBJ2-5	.	TGCAGTGCGGGCCCGAAAGAGACCCAGTACTTC	CSAGPKETQYF
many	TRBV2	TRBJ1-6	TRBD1	TGTGCCAGCAGGGAAGAGACAGGGAATAATTCACCCCTCCACTTT	CASREETGNNSPLHF
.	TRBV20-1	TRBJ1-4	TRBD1	TGCAGTGCTAGAGGTCCCCCCCACGGGACAGGGGGCGTAGAGCGTGAAAAACTGTTTTTT	CSARGPPHGTGGVEREKLFF
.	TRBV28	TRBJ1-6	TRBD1	TGTGCCAGCAGTTCCGTCGGACAGGGGAGCTCACCCCTCCACTTT	CASSSVGQGSSPLHF
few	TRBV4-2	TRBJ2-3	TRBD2	TGTGCCAGCAGCCAAGTCCTAGCGGGAGGTAGCACAGATACGCAGTATTTT	CASSQVLAGGSTDTQYF
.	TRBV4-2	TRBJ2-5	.	TGTGCCAGCAGCCCCGTTGGTATTGGGCCCAAGGAGACCCAGTACTTC	CASSPVGIGPKETQYF
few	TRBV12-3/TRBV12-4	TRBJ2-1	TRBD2	TGTGCCAGCAGTAGTGGGACTAGCGGGAGGAGAAATGAGCAGTTCTTC	CASSSGTSGRRNEQFF